A selection of T cell receptor beta chains follows, all from one sample in a study of blood T cell repertoires in COVID-19. TCRdb keeps only in-frame clones here, not all; method: immunoSEQ multiplex PCR. The table has over 90,000 clones, around four fifths seen once. The source material was peripheral blood. The receptors shown here come from a human donor in a cohort sampled during active COVID-19. Both conserved end residues are part of each CDR3. A D gene is named only where the DNA matches it firmly. Some rows have no size entry. The others give once, few or many, or a class for an expanded clone.

CDR3 protein: CASSSRWAAGNTIYF
CDR3 DNA: TGTGCCAGCAGCAGCCGCTGGGCCGCTGGAAACACCATATATTTT
J gene: TRBJ1-3
V gene: TRBV11-2
clone size: NA
D gene: NA

CDR3 protein: CASSSTGVGEQYF
CDR3 DNA: TGTGCCAGCAGCTCGACAGGGGTGGGCGAGCAGTACTTC
J gene: TRBJ2-7
V gene: TRBV7-3
clone size: NA
D gene: TRBD1

CDR3 protein: CAGTRDLDYGYTF
CDR3 DNA: TGTGCCGGAACCAGGGATTTAGACTATGGCTACACCTTC
J gene: TRBJ1-2
V gene: TRBV2
clone size: NA
D gene: NA

CDR3 protein: CASSTPGGRKLFF
CDR3 DNA: TGTGCCAGCAGCACCCCGGGGGGCCGAAAACTGTTTTTT
J gene: TRBJ1-4
V gene: TRBV7-2
clone size: NA
D gene: NA

CDR3 protein: CASSLGQEGYGYTF
CDR3 DNA: TGTGCCAGCAGCCTAGGACAGGAGGGCTATGGCTACACCTTC
J gene: TRBJ1-2
V gene: TRBV5-8
clone size: few
D gene: TRBD1

CDR3 protein: CATSSLNRAGYTF
CDR3 DNA: TGTGCCACCAGCAGCCTAAACAGGGCTGGCTACACCTTC
J gene: TRBJ1-2
V gene: TRBV15
clone size: NA
D gene: NA

CDR3 protein: CASSPRVSRLSSYEQYF
CDR3 DNA: TGTGCCAGCTCACCACGGGTTTCCAGGCTGAGCTCCTACGAGCAGTACTTC
J gene: TRBJ2-7
V gene: TRBV18
clone size: NA
D gene: NA

CDR3 protein: CASSGDRGAGELFF
CDR3 DNA: TGTGCCAGCAGTGGCGACAGGGGTGCCGGGGAGCTGTTTTTT
J gene: TRBJ2-2
V gene: TRBV25-1
clone size: NA
D gene: TRBD1

CDR3 protein: CASSLEGAGWRAQYF
CDR3 DNA: TGTGCCAGCAGCTTAGAGGGGGCAGGCTGGAGGGCCCAGTACTTC
J gene: TRBJ2-5
V gene: TRBV7-9
clone size: NA
D gene: NA

CDR3 protein: CASSYGAAGFREQYF
CDR3 DNA: TGTGCCAGCAGTTACGGCGCGGCGGGCTTCCGCGAGCAGTACTTC
J gene: TRBJ2-7
V gene: TRBV6-2/TRBV6-3
clone size: NA
D gene: NA

CDR3 protein: CASSRQGESPLHF
CDR3 DNA: TGTGCCAGCAGTAGACAGGGGGAATCACCCCTCCACTTT
J gene: TRBJ1-6
V gene: TRBV12-3/TRBV12-4
clone size: NA
D gene: TRBD1

CDR3 protein: CASSVAGQGIGGYTF
CDR3 DNA: TGTGCCAGCAGCGTGGCTGGACAGGGAATAGGAGGCTACACCTTC
J gene: TRBJ1-2
V gene: TRBV5-5
clone size: NA
D gene: TRBD1

CDR3 protein: CSVDGTSGGTDTQYF
CDR3 DNA: TGCAGCGTGGACGGGACTAGCGGGGGGACAGATACGCAGTATTTT
J gene: TRBJ2-3
V gene: TRBV29-1
clone size: NA
D gene: TRBD2

CDR3 protein: CATSRDYRDTQYF
CDR3 DNA: TGTGCCACCAGCAGAGATTATCGAGATACGCAGTATTTT
J gene: TRBJ2-3
V gene: TRBV15
clone size: few
D gene: NA

CDR3 protein: CASSLAAHQNTEAFF
CDR3 DNA: TGTGCCAGCAGCTTAGCGGCACACCAGAACACTGAAGCTTTCTTT
J gene: TRBJ1-1
V gene: TRBV7-2
clone size: NA
D gene: NA

CDR3 protein: CASSVPIQGSYNEQFF
CDR3 DNA: TGTGCCAGCAGCGTCCCAATACAGGGTAGCTACAATGAGCAGTTCTTC
J gene: TRBJ2-1
V gene: TRBV9
clone size: NA
D gene: NA

CDR3 protein: CATSAGSTESSYNEQFF
CDR3 DNA: TGTGCCACCAGTGCCGGCTCGACTGAGAGCTCCTACAATGAGCAGTTCTTC
J gene: TRBJ2-1
V gene: TRBV24-1
clone size: NA
D gene: NA

CDR3 protein: CASSPGGVRDEQYF
CDR3 DNA: TGCGCCAGCAGCCCGGGGGGGGTCCGAGACGAGCAGTACTTC
J gene: TRBJ2-7
V gene: TRBV5-1
clone size: NA
D gene: TRBD2

CDR3 protein: CASSLGVRLLRAFF
CDR3 DNA: TGTGCCAGCAGCTTAGGTGTTCGCCTATTGAGGGCTTTCTTT
J gene: TRBJ1-1
V gene: TRBV11-2
clone size: NA
D gene: NA

CDR3 protein: CASSVGLAGGYNEQFF
CDR3 DNA: TGTGCCAGCAGCGTAGGATTGGCGGGGGGCTACAATGAGCAGTTCTTC
J gene: TRBJ2-1
V gene: TRBV9
clone size: NA
D gene: TRBD2

CDR3 protein: CASSVGATAQGETQYF
CDR3 DNA: TGTGCCAGCAGCGTAGGTGCCACCGCGCAGGGAGAGACCCAGTACTTC
J gene: TRBJ2-5
V gene: TRBV9
clone size: NA
D gene: NA

CDR3 protein: CASFLSGGIYNEQFF
CDR3 DNA: TGCGCCAGTTTTCTTAGCGGGGGGATCTACAATGAGCAGTTCTTC
J gene: TRBJ2-1
V gene: TRBV5-1
clone size: NA
D gene: TRBD2

CDR3 protein: CAWSVSGKEYF
CDR3 DNA: TGTGCCTGGAGTGTTTCGGGGAAGGAGTACTTC
J gene: TRBJ2-7
V gene: TRBV30
clone size: few
D gene: NA

CDR3 protein: CASRLSGGYQETQYF
CDR3 DNA: TGTGCCAGCCGTCTTAGCGGGGGGTACCAAGAGACCCAGTACTTC
J gene: TRBJ2-5
V gene: TRBV5-6
clone size: NA
D gene: TRBD2

CDR3 protein: CASSLIGQNTGELFF
CDR3 DNA: TGTGCCAGCAGCTTAATTGGACAGAACACCGGGGAGCTGTTTTTT
J gene: TRBJ2-2
V gene: TRBV7-3
clone size: NA
D gene: NA

CDR3 protein: CASSWGTGANEQFF
CDR3 DNA: TGTGCCAGCAGTTGGGGGACAGGGGCCAATGAGCAGTTCTTC
J gene: TRBJ2-1
V gene: TRBV2
clone size: NA
D gene: TRBD1

CDR3 protein: CASTYRGSKNIQYF
CDR3 DNA: TGTGCCAGCACCTACAGGGGATCCAAAAACATTCAGTACTTC
J gene: TRBJ2-4
V gene: TRBV7-2
clone size: NA
D gene: TRBD1

CDR3 protein: CASSLSTTLETQYF
CDR3 DNA: TGTGCCAGCAGTTTATCGACTACTCTGGAGACCCAGTACTTC
J gene: TRBJ2-5
V gene: TRBV27
clone size: NA
D gene: NA

CDR3 protein: CASRRLSTMTPLHF
CDR3 DNA: TGCGCCAGCAGGAGATTGTCAACTATGACACCCCTCCACTTT
J gene: TRBJ1-6
V gene: TRBV5-1
clone size: few
D gene: NA

CDR3 protein: CASSLLGGNQPQHF
CDR3 DNA: TGTGCCAGCAGCTTATTAGGGGGCAATCAGCCCCAGCATTTT
J gene: TRBJ1-5
V gene: TRBV7-9
clone size: NA
D gene: NA

CDR3 protein: CATSREDPQLADTQYF
CDR3 DNA: TGTGCCACCAGCAGAGAAGATCCCCAACTGGCAGATACGCAGTATTTT
J gene: TRBJ2-3
V gene: TRBV15
clone size: NA
D gene: NA

CDR3 protein: CASSESQANYGYTF
CDR3 DNA: TGTGCCAGCAGTGAATCCCAAGCCAACTATGGCTACACCTTC
J gene: TRBJ1-2
V gene: TRBV2
clone size: NA
D gene: NA

CDR3 protein: CATSDLTVTEANSPLHF
CDR3 DNA: TGTGCCACCAGTGATTTGACAGTGACGGAGGCTAATTCACCCCTCCACTTT
J gene: TRBJ1-6
V gene: TRBV24-1
clone size: once
D gene: NA

CDR3 protein: CATSRDIPNTEAFF
CDR3 DNA: TGTGCCACCAGCAGAGATATCCCGAACACTGAAGCTTTCTTT
J gene: TRBJ1-1
V gene: TRBV15
clone size: once
D gene: NA

CDR3 protein: CASSQPGGGDTQYF
CDR3 DNA: TGTGCCAGCAGCCAGCCAGGGGGTGGGGATACGCAGTATTTT
J gene: TRBJ2-3
V gene: TRBV7-9
clone size: NA
D gene: TRBD1

CDR3 protein: CASSQDNPRGGRVETQYF
CDR3 DNA: TGCGCCAGCAGCCAAGATAACCCACGGGGGGGCCGGGTAGAGACCCAGTACTTC
J gene: TRBJ2-5
V gene: TRBV4-3
clone size: NA
D gene: TRBD2

CDR3 protein: CASSSGQVGETQYF
CDR3 DNA: TGTGCCAGCAGTTCCGGCCAGGTGGGAGAGACCCAGTACTTC
J gene: TRBJ2-5
V gene: TRBV5-4
clone size: NA
D gene: NA

CDR3 protein: CASSFQGTVTGELFF
CDR3 DNA: TGCGCCAGCAGCTTCCAGGGTACGGTTACCGGGGAGCTGTTTTTT
J gene: TRBJ2-2
V gene: TRBV5-1
clone size: NA
D gene: NA

CDR3 protein: CASSSTGRETQYF
CDR3 DNA: TGTGCCAGCTCGTCGACAGGGAGAGAGACCCAGTACTTC
J gene: TRBJ2-5
V gene: TRBV18
clone size: NA
D gene: TRBD1

CDR3 protein: CASSPEGQGPGNTIYF
CDR3 DNA: TGTGCCAGCAGTCCCGAAGGACAGGGACCTGGAAACACCATATATTTT
J gene: TRBJ1-3
V gene: TRBV28
clone size: NA
D gene: TRBD1

CDR3 protein: CSVAVGHHSNQPQHF
CDR3 DNA: TGCAGCGTTGCAGTCGGACACCATAGCAATCAGCCCCAGCATTTT
J gene: TRBJ1-5
V gene: TRBV29-1
clone size: NA
D gene: NA

CDR3 protein: CASSLGLAGVSYQETQYF
CDR3 DNA: TGTGCCAGCAGCTTGGGACTAGCGGGGGTGTCGTACCAAGAGACCCAGTACTTC
J gene: TRBJ2-5
V gene: TRBV7-8
clone size: NA
D gene: TRBD2

CDR3 protein: CASSLGQGTGYQPQHF
CDR3 DNA: TGTGCCAGCAGCTTGGGACAGGGCACGGGCTATCAGCCCCAGCATTTT
J gene: TRBJ1-5
V gene: TRBV5-6
clone size: NA
D gene: TRBD1